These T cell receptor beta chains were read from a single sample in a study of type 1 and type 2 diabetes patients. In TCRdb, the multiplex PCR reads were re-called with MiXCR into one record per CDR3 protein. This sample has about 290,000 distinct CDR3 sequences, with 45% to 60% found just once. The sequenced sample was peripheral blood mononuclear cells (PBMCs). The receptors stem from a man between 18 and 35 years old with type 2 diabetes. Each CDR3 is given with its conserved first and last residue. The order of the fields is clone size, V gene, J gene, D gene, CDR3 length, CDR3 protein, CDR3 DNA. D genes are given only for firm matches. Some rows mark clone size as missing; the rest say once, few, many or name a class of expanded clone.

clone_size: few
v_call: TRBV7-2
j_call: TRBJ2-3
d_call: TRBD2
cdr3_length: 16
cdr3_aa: CASNSPGTSGADTQYF
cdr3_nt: TGTGCCAGCAACTCACCCGGGACTAGCGGAGCAGATACGCAGTATTTT

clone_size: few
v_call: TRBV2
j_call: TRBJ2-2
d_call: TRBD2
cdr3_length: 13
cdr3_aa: CATAGGVTGELFF
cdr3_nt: TGTGCCACCGCGGGGGGGGTCACCGGGGAGCTGTTTTTT

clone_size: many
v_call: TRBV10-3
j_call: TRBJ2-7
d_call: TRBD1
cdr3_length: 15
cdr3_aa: CAISEEGQGIYEQYF
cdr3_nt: TGTGCCATCAGTGAGGAGGGACAGGGGATCTACGAGCAGTACTTC

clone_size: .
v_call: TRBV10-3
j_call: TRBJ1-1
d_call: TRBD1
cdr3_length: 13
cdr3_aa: CAIRGQGRTEAFF
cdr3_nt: TGTGCCATCAGAGGACAGGGACGCACTGAAGCTTTCTTT

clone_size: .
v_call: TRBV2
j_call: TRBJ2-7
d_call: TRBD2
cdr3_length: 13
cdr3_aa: CATSAAGGAEQYF
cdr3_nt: TGTGCCACCAGTGCCGCGGGGGGGGCCGAGCAGTACTTC

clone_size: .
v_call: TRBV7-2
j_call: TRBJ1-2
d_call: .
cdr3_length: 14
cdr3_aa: CASSLDYRPYGYTF
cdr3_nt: TGTGCCAGCAGCTTAGACTACAGGCCATATGGCTACACCTTC

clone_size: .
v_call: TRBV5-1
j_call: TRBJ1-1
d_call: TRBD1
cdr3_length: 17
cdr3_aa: CASSAQKWGTANTEAFF
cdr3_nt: TGTGCCAGCAGCGCACAAAAATGGGGGACAGCGAACACTGAAGCTTTCTTT

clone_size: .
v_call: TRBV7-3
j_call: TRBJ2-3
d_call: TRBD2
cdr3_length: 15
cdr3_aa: CASSLTSGRGDTQYF
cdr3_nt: TGTGCCAGCAGCCTGACTAGCGGGAGGGGAGATACGCAGTATTTT

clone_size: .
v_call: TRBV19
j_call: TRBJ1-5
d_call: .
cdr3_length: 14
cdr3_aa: CASTSGFGNQPQHF
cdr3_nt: TGTGCCAGTACGTCAGGATTTGGCAATCAGCCCCAGCATTTT

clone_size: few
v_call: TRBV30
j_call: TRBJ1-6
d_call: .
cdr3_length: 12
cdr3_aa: CAYRADDSPLHF
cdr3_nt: TGTGCCTACCGGGCCGATGATTCACCCCTCCACTTT

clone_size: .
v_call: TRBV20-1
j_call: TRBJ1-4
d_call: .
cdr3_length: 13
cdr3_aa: CSAYLQSNEKLFF
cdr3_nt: TGCAGTGCTTACTTACAGTCTAATGAAAAACTGTTTTTT

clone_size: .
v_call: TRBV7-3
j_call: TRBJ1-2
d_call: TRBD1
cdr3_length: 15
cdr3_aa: CAITHGAGGNYGYTF
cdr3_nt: TGTGCCATCACCCACGGGGCAGGGGGGAACTATGGCTACACCTTC

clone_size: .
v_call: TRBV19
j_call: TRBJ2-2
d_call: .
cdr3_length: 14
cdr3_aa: CASSIGVWTGELFF
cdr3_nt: TGTGCCAGTAGTATCGGGGTATGGACCGGGGAGCTGTTTTTT

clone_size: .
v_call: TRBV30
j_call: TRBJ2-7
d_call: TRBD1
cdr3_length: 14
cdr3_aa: CVWRSGTGSYEQYF
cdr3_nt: TGTGTCTGGAGATCCGGGACAGGGTCCTACGAGCAGTACTTC

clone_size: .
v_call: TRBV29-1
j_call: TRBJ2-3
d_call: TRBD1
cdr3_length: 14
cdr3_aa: CSGSGGSGTDTQYF
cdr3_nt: TGCAGCGGATCAGGGGGCTCGGGCACAGATACGCAGTATTTT

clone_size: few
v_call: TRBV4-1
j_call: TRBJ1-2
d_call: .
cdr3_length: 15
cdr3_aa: CASSQEGAVGLGYTF
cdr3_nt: TGCGCCAGCAGCCAAGAGGGGGCGGTGGGGCTCGGCTACACCTTC

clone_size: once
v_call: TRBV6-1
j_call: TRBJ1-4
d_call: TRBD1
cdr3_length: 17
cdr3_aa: CASSEMVGDRGEEKLFF
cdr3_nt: TGTGCCAGCAGTGAAATGGTAGGGGACAGGGGAGAAGAAAAACTGTTTTTT